These 6 T cell receptor beta chains came from one sample sequenced in a study of T-cell memory formation after mild COVID-19. TCRdb fed the 5' RACE reads into MiXCR, producing one record per CDR3 protein. The data contain roughly 300,000 distinct CDR3 sequences, around 15% of them singletons. The sample taken for sequencing was PBMCs or a T cell subset sorted from them (not recorded which). The receptors were gathered from a man younger than 35 who had mild COVID-19 (a few samples of this study predate the infection). Cell type and time point are not known.

The gene calls are TRBV5-6 and TRBJ2-1; TRBD1 or TRBD2 may be the D gene (6 bases each). Germline V gene data show CDR1 as SGHDT and CDR2 as YYEEEE. The CDR3 sequence is 15 residues long. The ends were cut back, 0 bases at V and 12 bases at J, with 19 bases in the middle. CDR3 nucleotide sequence: TGTGCCAGCAGCTTGGGAGGCACGGGGGCAATGGGGCAGTTCTTC. Protein: CASSLGGTGAMGQFF.

This clonotype was counted only a few times. The V gene is TRBV20-1, the J gene TRBJ2-3; possible D gene TRBD2, 5 bases. CDR3 length: 15 amino acids. The germline V and J ends were trimmed by 0 bases and 4 bases, with 14 bases remaining between them. CDR1 is DFQATT, CDR2 SNEGSKA, per germline (reference sequence). CDR3 nucleotides: TGCAGTGCTAGAGATGCCCGGGGTGGGGCAGATACGCAGTATTTT. It yields the protein CSARDARGGADTQYF.

This clonotype has a handful of counts. The chain has TRBV12-3 or TRBV12-4 and TRBJ1-1; D ambiguous. Deletions cut 3 bases from V and 5 bases from J, with 10 bases between. There are 13 residues in the CDR3. CDR3 nucleotides: TGTGCCAGCAGTTTTGGGTATAATACTGAAGCTTTCTTT. Amino acid sequence: CASSFGYNTEAFF.

CDR3 region: CSVEDRRGQLSTDTQYF. In nucleotides, the CDR3 is TGCAGCGTTGAAGATCGTCGGGGACAGCTGAGCACAGATACGCAGTATTTT. The rearrangement links TRBV29-1 to TRBJ2-3; TRBD1 agrees at 7 bases. The V gene end was trimmed by 0 bases and the J gene end by 0 bases; junction bases not matched to a gene: 9. Germline-derived CDR1 and CDR2 are SQVTM and ANQGSEA. The CDR3 totals 17 residues.

This clonotype was seen only a few times. The gene calls are TRBV7-2 and TRBJ1-6; TRBD1 matches at 9 bases. Trimming at V came to 5 bases and at J to 7 bases, leaving 6 bases not matched to a gene. Germline CDR1 reads SGHTA; CDR2 reads FQGNSA. This CDR3 has 15 amino acids. The CDR3 here is CASSTWTGDNSPLHF. The CDR3 coding sequence is TGTGCCAGCAGCACGTGGACAGGGGACAATTCACCCCTCCACTTT.

This clonotype turned up a few times. This rearrangement joins TRBV3-1 to TRBJ2-5; TRBD1 or TRBD2 may be the D gene (5 bases each). Per germline, CDR1 LGHDT and CDR2 YNNKEL (reference sequence). V was pared by 3 bases and J by 3 bases, with 14 bases between. The CDR3 consists of 15 residues. The CDR3 is CASSHPRDLEETQYF. The CDR3, as DNA: TGTGCCAGCAGCCATCCCCGGGACCTGGAAGAGACCCAGTACTTC.